The next 16 T cell receptor beta chains were all read from a single sample in a study of response to subunit inactivated influenza vaccine. Via MiXCR, TCRdb re-called the RT-PCR reads, giving one row per CDR3 protein. The sample holds some 600,000 distinct CDR3 sequences; 14% are singletons and the top ten take approximately 7.6%. The sequencing here drew on PBMCs from blood, taken less than 15 days before vaccination. The receptors stem from a man between 45 and 60 years old who received an inactivated influenza vaccine.

The V call is TRBV18, the J call TRBJ2-7; tentatively, D is TRBD1 or TRBD2 (5 bases each). The CDR3 has 13 amino acids. Trimming took off 3 bases at V and 6 bases at J, with 12 bases between the two ends. Germline V gene sequence: CDR1 KGHSH, CDR2 LQKENI. The CDR3 bases are TGTGCCAGCTCACCCGGGACCGAGGCCGAGCAGTACTTC. This sequence encodes CASSPGTEAEQYF.

The chain couples TRBV6-4 to TRBJ1-2; D not certain. The germline V and J ends were trimmed by 2 bases and 0 bases, with 4 bases remaining between them. Germline loops: CDR1 MRHNA, CDR2 SNTAGT. CDR3 length: 13 amino acids. DNA of the CDR3: TGTGCCAGCAGTGACACCCCTAACTATGGCTACACCTTC. Residues: CASSDTPNYGYTF.

The chain employs TRBV12-3 or TRBV12-4 and TRBJ2-5; D uncertain. V lost 6 bases and J lost 4, with 12 bases in between. The CDR3 extends over 13 amino acids. This CDR3 is CASRNLVGETQYF. In nucleotides, the CDR3 is TGTGCCAGCAGAAACCTAGTGGGAGAGACCCAGTACTTC.

This clonotype was counted between two and nine times. V is TRBV5-1 and J is TRBJ2-1, with D maybe TRBD2 (5 bases). The CDR3 consists of 15 residues. Trimming shortened V by 4 bases and J by 5 bases, and 16 bases separated the two germline ends. Germline lookup yields CDR1 SGHRS and CDR2 YFSETQ. The CDR3 DNA follows: TGCGCCAGCAGCGTCACTTCGGGAAAGGACAATGAGCAGTTCTTC. Amino acid sequence: CASSVTSGKDNEQFF. Looking up the rest from reference TRBV5-1 and TRBJ2-1 gives the full variable domain: KAGVTQTPRYLIKTRGQQVTLSCSPISGHRSVSWYQQTPGQGLQFLFEYFSETQRNKGNFPGRFSGRQFSNSRSEMNVSTLELGDSALYLCASSVTSGKDNEQFFGPGTRLTVL.

The V call is TRBV20-1, the J call TRBJ2-6; 7 bases are a match to TRBD2. J lost 0 bases, V lost 1 base, and 3 bases had no gene match. The length of the CDR3 is 16 residues. Germline values: CDR1 DFQATT, CDR2 SNEGSKA (reference sequence). The CDR3 DNA sequence: TGCAGTGCTAGAGGGGGGGGGAGCTCTGGGGCCAACGTCCTGACTTTC. Translation: CSARGGGSSGANVLTF.

This clonotype was detected many times. The CDR3 coding sequence is TGTGCCAGCAGCACAGGGGCTAGGGAGACCCAGTACTTC. It specifies CASSTGARETQYF. The gene calls are TRBV21-1 and TRBJ2-5; TRBD2 is the table's D call and was not checked against the DNA. TRBV21-1 is tagged as a pseudogene. The CDR3 is 13 residues long.

The chain recombines TRBV29-1 with TRBJ2-2; 12 bases agree with TRBD1. The V gene's germline CDR1 is SQVTM and CDR2 ANQGSEA. V dropped 4 bases and J dropped 6; count of bases not matched to a gene: 9. The CDR3 has 16 amino acids. DNA for the CDR3: TGCAGCGTTGCCGGGACAGGGGGCTTCTTAGCCGGGGAGCTGTTTTTT. Residues: CSVAGTGGFLAGELFF.

This clonotype appeared a few times. V and J are TRBV29-1 and TRBJ1-1; possibly TRBD1 for D (6 bases). Deletions cut 7 bases from V and 1 base from J, with 13 bases between. This CDR3 spans 13 amino acids. Germline values: CDR1 SQVTM, CDR2 ANQGSEA. The CDR3 DNA reads as TGCAGCGCGATGAACAGGGCGAACACTGAAGCTTTCTTT. Encoded protein: CSAMNRANTEAFF.

The chain uses TRBV5-4 and TRBJ2-2, with 9 nucleotides matching TRBD1. J gave up 9 bases and V 5 bases, and 14 bases lay outside the gene matches. The germline V gene has CDR1 SGHNT and CDR2 YYREEE (reference sequence). This CDR3 has 16 residues. CDR3 in amino acids: CASRDTVQGAAWELFF. CDR3 coding DNA: TGTGCCAGCAGAGACACGGTACAGGGGGCTGCCTGGGAGCTGTTTTTT.

This clonotype was seen a handful of times. The chain joins TRBV5-1 to TRBJ2-5; possible D gene TRBD2, 6 bases. With 3 bases removed from V and 0 bases from J, the gap between germline ends came to 15 bases. CDR3 length: 16 amino acids. CDR1 and CDR2 from the germline V gene are SGHRS and YFSETQ. The CDR3 protein is CASSSSASAYQETQYF. CDR3 nucleotides: TGCGCCAGCAGCTCTTCGGCTAGCGCGTACCAAGAGACCCAGTACTTC.

About this clonotype itself: A much larger clone differs by one base, so this may be a read error. The rearrangement uses TRBV6-6 and TRBJ1-6, with 7 positions matching TRBD1. The CDR3 length is 13 residues. Germline CDR1 and CDR2: MNHNY and SVGAGI (reference sequence). This chain's CDR3 is CTSSLTGNSPLHF. CDR3 DNA: TGTACCAGCAGTTTGACAGGGAATTCACCCCTCCACTTT.

The CDR3, as DNA: TGTGCCAGCAGCCAACAGACAATCAACACTGAAGCTTTCTTT. Protein sequence: CASSQQTINTEAFF. The chain recombines TRBV4-2 with TRBJ1-1; D remains ambiguous. The CDR3 contains 14 residues. V lost 2 bases to trimming and J lost 2 bases, with 9 bases between them. Germline values: CDR1 LGHNA, CDR2 YNFKEQ.

The rearrangement joins TRBV5-1 to TRBJ2-7; 8 nucleotides match TRBD1. With 3 bases clipped from V and 0 bases from J, the junction kept 5 bases outside the gene matches. CDR3 length equals 15 residues. Germline CDR1 reads SGHRS; CDR2 reads YFSETQ. CDR3 DNA: TGCGCCAGCAGCTACGGACAGGGAGACTCCTACGAGCAGTACTTC. It translates to CASSYGQGDSYEQYF.

This clonotype was seen repeatedly, ten times or more. This chain links TRBV2 with TRBJ1-1, with D possibly TRBD1 on 6 matching bases. The germline V and J ends were trimmed by 6 bases and 0 bases, with 8 bases remaining between them. The CDR3 runs to 13 residues. The germline V gene encodes CDR1 SNHLY and CDR2 FYNNEI. The CDR3 spells CASSGTMNTEAFF. The CDR3 coding sequence is TGTGCCAGCAGCGGGACAATGAACACTGAAGCTTTCTTT.

This clonotype was seen at least ten times. The gene calls are TRBV28 and TRBJ2-7, with 10 positions matching TRBD1. The CDR3 has 15 amino acids. Per germline, CDR1 MDHEN and CDR2 SYDVKM. The V and J ends lost 2 bases and 8 bases, in that order; junction bases with no gene match: 9. The CDR3 DNA reads as TGTGCCAGCAGTTTAATGACGGGACAGGGGTCGCAGCAGTACTTC. This encodes CASSLMTGQGSQQYF.

This clonotype appeared a few times. V gene TRBV7-2 combines with J gene TRBJ1-2; D may be TRBD1 (5 bases). The germline gives CDR1 SGHTA, CDR2 FQGNSA. V lost 11 bases and J 4 bases, leaving 14 bases between the germline ends. The CDR3 has 12 amino acids. The CDR3 DNA sequence: TGTGCCCATCGAGGGGATTCCTATGGCTACACCTTC. Its protein is CAHRGDSYGYTF.